These 18 T cell receptor beta chains originate from one sample sequenced in a study of vaccination effects on CD4 cells after COVID-19. Before sequencing, viral peptide pools were used by the ViraFEST assay to expand antigen-specific CD4+ T cells. It was after roughly 11 days of culture that CD4+ T cells were isolated. Neither prior SARS-CoV-2 infection nor positive nucleocapsid antibodies were present in the vaccine recipients. No antigen has been assigned to these receptors. The table came from immunoSEQ multiplex PCR; TCRdb's copy has only in-frame clones and leaves some out. Of tens of thousands of clones listed, roughly 73% are singletons. The sequencing here drew on CD4+ T cells from PBMCs cultured with HCoV-OC43 spike peptides, taken before COVID-19 vaccination. Subset indicated: HCoV-OC43 spike overlapping peptide pool stimulation. These receptors came from a human donor who received a COVID-19 vaccine.

The chain employs TRBV19 and TRBJ2-3, with D possibly matching TRBD2 (7 bases). The CDR3 runs to 16 residues. Germline CDR1 LNHDA, CDR2 SQIVND (reference sequence). V lost 10 bases and J lost 0, with 20 bases in between. For the CDR3, the DNA is TGTGCCACCGGGGTGAGGGGGGGGACTAGCACAGATACGCAGTATTTT. It encodes CATGVRGGTSTDTQYF.

This clone was recorded a few times. The chain links TRBV6-2 or TRBV6-3 to TRBJ2-5, with 10 positions matching TRBD2. The CDR3 covers 17 residues. The V gene end was trimmed by 5 bases and the J gene end by 5 bases; junction bases not matched to a gene: 14. Germline CDR1 is MNHEY and CDR2 is SVGEGT. As DNA, the CDR3 is TGTGCCAGCAGTGACACTAGCGGGGCCTACCAGAGGGAGACCCAGTACTTC. This gives the protein CASSDTSGAYQRETQYF.

This clone showed up just a few times. The chain links TRBV6-2 or TRBV6-3 to TRBJ2-7; D might be TRBD1 (6 bases). Trimming took 5 bases from V and 3 from J, leaving 14 bases between them. CDR3 length: 14 amino acids. CDR1 and CDR2 from the germline V gene are MNHEY and SVGEGT. In DNA form, the CDR3 reads TGTGCCAGCAGTAAAGGGGACACCTACTACGAGCAGTACGTC. Protein: CASSKGDTYYEQYV.

This chain joins TRBV3-1 (or the pseudogene TRBV3-2) and TRBJ2-7, with D maybe TRBD2 (6 bases). Germline assignment: CDR1 LGHDT and CDR2 YNNKEL (reference sequence). The CDR3 runs 15 residues. With 3 bases removed from V and 0 bases from J, the gap between germline ends came to 12 bases. CDR3 residues: CASSHRGALSYEQYV. CDR3 coding DNA: TGTGCCAGCAGCCACCGCGGGGCCCTCTCCTACGAGCAGTACGTC.

This CDR3 reads CASSLDGQGAAETQYF. DNA for the CDR3: TGCGCCAGCAGCTTGGACGGACAGGGGGCGGCGGAGACCCAGTACTTC. J is TRBJ2-5 and V is TRBV5-1; 11 nucleotides align to TRBD1. The CDR3 covers 16 residues. CDR1 and CDR2 (germline): SGHRS, YFSETQ. Trimming removed 0 bases from V and 5 bases from J; junction bases left unmatched: 6. Looking up the rest from reference TRBV5-1 and TRBJ2-5 gives the full variable domain: KAGVTQTPRYLIKTRGQQVTLSCSPISGHRSVSWYQQTPGQGLQFLFEYFSETQRNKGNFPGRFSGRQFSNSRSEMNVSTLELGDSALYLCASSLDGQGAAETQYFGPGTRLLVL.

V and J are TRBV5-1 and TRBJ2-2, with TRBD1 matching 8 bases. V gave up 3 bases and J gave up 6 bases; unmatched junction bases: 4. The CDR3 length is 14 residues. Germline CDR1 SGHRS, CDR2 YFSETQ. CDR3 coding DNA: TGCGCCAGCAGCTCGCAGGGGGCGGCCGGGGAGCTGTTTTTT. Protein: CASSSQGAAGELFF.

The genes are TRBV12-3 or TRBV12-4 and TRBJ2-1; D unclear. This CDR3 spans 13 amino acids. Trimming shortened V by 5 bases and J by 4 bases, and 9 bases separated the two germline ends. CDR3 loop: CASSPNQYNEQFF. CDR3 coding DNA: TGTGCCAGCAGTCCAAACCAGTACAATGAGCAGTTCTTC.

The genes are TRBV6-5 and TRBJ1-2, with a weak D call TRBD1 (6 bases). The CDR3 extends over 14 amino acids. Looked up from germline, CDR1 is MNHEY and CDR2 is SVGAGI. V dropped 5 bases and J dropped 0 bases, with 10 bases sitting between them. The chain's CDR3 is CASSRQESNYGYTF. Here the CDR3 DNA reads TGTGCCAGCAGTCGACAGGAGTCTAACTATGGCTACACCTTC.

This chain links TRBV12-1 with TRBJ1-5; the DNA was not used to check the table's D call, TRBD1. TRBV12-1 is deemed a pseudogene. The CDR3 is 13 amino acids. CDR3 in DNA: TGTGCCAGCAGCTTAACAGGGAAGCAGCCCCAGCATTTT. This gives the protein CASSLTGKQPQHF.

V and J are TRBV19 and TRBJ2-1; D remains unclear. Trimming removed 3 bases at V and 1 base at J, with 7 bases between. The CDR3 is made up of 14 amino acids. Germline V gene lookup returns CDR1 LNHDA and CDR2 SQIVND (reference sequence). In DNA form, the CDR3 reads TGTGCCAGTAGTATCCGTCTTTCCTACAATGAGCAGTTCTTC. It codes for CASSIRLSYNEQFF.

The chain has TRBV4-1 and TRBJ2-5; no reliable D call. V lost 0 bases and J 1 base, leaving 9 bases between the germline ends. CDR1 and CDR2 from the germline V gene are MGHRA and YSYEKL. The CDR3 has 15 residues. The CDR3 spells CASSQERGRQETQYF. The CDR3 bases are TGCGCCAGCAGCCAAGAGAGAGGCCGCCAAGAGACCCAGTACTTC.

This chain uses TRBV5-4 with TRBJ2-2, with 8 positions matching TRBD2. Germline V gene data show CDR1 as SGHNT and CDR2 as YYREEE (reference sequence). Trimming at V came to 0 bases and at J to 2 bases, leaving 6 bases not matched to a gene. CDR3 length: 17 residues. CDR3 coding DNA: TGTGCCAGCAGCTTGGCTCGGGGGGGAGTTAACACCGGGGAGCTGTTTTTT. Its protein is CASSLARGGVNTGELFF.

The chain carries TRBV19 and TRBJ1-5; tentatively, D is TRBD1 (5 bases). Deletions cut 1 base from V and 3 bases from J, with 13 bases between. The CDR3 extends over 16 amino acids. CDR1 and CDR2 from the germline V gene are LNHDA and SQIVND (reference sequence). CDR3 protein: CASSIVGRGDNQPQHF. The CDR3, as DNA: TGTGCCAGTAGTATAGTGGGGAGAGGGGACAATCAGCCCCAGCATTTT.

The DNA of the CDR3 is TGTGCCAGCAGTCAATCAGGGGGGGCCAACGTCCTGACTTTC. It yields the protein CASSQSGGANVLTF. The chain couples TRBV7-2 to TRBJ2-6, with D tentatively TRBD1 (5 bases). V shed 6 bases and J shed 4 bases, with 10 bases lying between them. Germline values: CDR1 SGHTA, CDR2 FQGNSA. The CDR3 totals 14 residues. Full variable domain (outside the CDR3, taken from reference TRBV7-2 and TRBJ2-6): GAGVSQSPSNKVTEKGKDVELRCDPISGHTALYWYRQSLGQGLEFLIYFQGNSAPDKSGLPSDRFSAERTGGSVSTLTIQRTQQEDSAVYLCASSQSGGANVLTFGAGSRLTVL.

The V call is TRBV9, the J call TRBJ2-5; 9 positions match TRBD2. V trimming: 0 bases; J trimming: 3 bases; junction bases outside the gene matches: 0. CDR1 is SGDLS, CDR2 YYNGEE, per germline. This CDR3 spans 14 amino acids. The CDR3, as DNA: TGTGCCAGCAGCGTAGGACTAGCGGAAGAGACCCAGTACTTC. Amino acids: CASSVGLAEETQYF. The entire variable domain, with the rest obtained from reference TRBV9 and TRBJ2-5, is as follows: DSGVTQTPKHLITATGQRVTLRCSPRSGDLSVYWYQQSLDQGLQFLIQYYNGEERAKGNILERFSAQQFPDLHSELNLSSLELGDSALYFCASSVGLAEETQYFGPGTRLLVL.

The V and J genes are TRBV19 and TRBJ2-3; D is unclear. Trimming removed 3 bases from V and 5 bases from J, with 12 bases in between. This CDR3 is built from 14 residues. CDR1 LNHDA and CDR2 SQIVND come from the germline V gene (reference sequence). The CDR3: CASSMPMERDTQYF. CDR3 sequence (DNA): TGTGCCAGTAGTATGCCCATGGAGCGAGATACGCAGTATTTT.

This rearrangement joins TRBV18 to TRBJ1-2; D uncertain. CDR1 and CDR2 from the germline V gene are KGHSH and LQKENI. The CDR3 length is 15 residues. Trimming stripped 3 bases from V and 0 bases from J, with 11 bases between. The CDR3 here is CASSPRGEANYGYTF. CDR3 nucleotides: TGTGCCAGCTCACCTCGGGGAGAAGCTAACTATGGCTACACCTTC.

The chain uses TRBV5-4 and TRBJ1-1, with 8 bases that match TRBD1. Germline V gene data show CDR1 as SGHNT and CDR2 as YYREEE (reference sequence). V was clipped by 1 base and J by 5 bases; unmatched bases: 4. CDR3 length: 14 residues. The CDR3 coding sequence is TGTGCCAGCAGCTTGAAAACAGGGGGAACTGAAGCTTTCTTT. Translation gives CASSLKTGGTEAFF.